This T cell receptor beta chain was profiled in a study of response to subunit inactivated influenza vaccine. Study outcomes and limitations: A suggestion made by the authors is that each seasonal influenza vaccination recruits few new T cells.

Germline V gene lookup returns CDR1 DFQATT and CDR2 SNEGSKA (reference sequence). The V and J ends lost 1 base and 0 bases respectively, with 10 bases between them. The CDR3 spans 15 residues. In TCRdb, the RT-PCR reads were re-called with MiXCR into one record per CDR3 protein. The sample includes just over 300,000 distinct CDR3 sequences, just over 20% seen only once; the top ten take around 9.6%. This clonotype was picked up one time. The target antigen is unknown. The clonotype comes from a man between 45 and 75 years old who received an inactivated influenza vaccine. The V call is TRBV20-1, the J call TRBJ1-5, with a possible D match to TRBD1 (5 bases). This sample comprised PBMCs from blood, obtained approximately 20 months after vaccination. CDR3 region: CSARGGTLSNQPQHF. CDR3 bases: TGCAGTGCTAGAGGGGGGACCCTTAGCAATCAGCCCCAGCATTTT.